This T cell receptor beta chain was identified during a study of radiotherapy plus CTLA-4 blockade in lung cancer (dated by TCRdb to the late 2010s). Background on the whole study: Among enrolled patients, around 20% had an objective response and 30% to 40% reached disease control. Points the paper makes about the study in general: After treatment with radiotherapy and ipilimumab, TCR clones that came from tumors expanded in the peripheral blood. Increased serum interferon-beta after radiation, together with early dynamic changes in blood T cell clones, were reported to be the strongest predictors of response.

The study tested focal radiation therapy combined with CTLA-4 blockade (ipilimumab) in patients with chemo-refractory metastatic non-small-cell lung cancer. Note on this clone: Its antigen has not been determined. No quality values exist for individual bases; no much larger clone is one base distant.

The library was generated by the immunoSEQ multiplex PCR assay. TCRdb took this table from immuneACCESS and kept in-frame rearrangements with V and J called. Such tables lack part of the clones; where checked against another copy, unresolved V genes explain under half of the gap, and the rest is unexplained. Counted in this sample were 85,000 to 100,000 clones; around 84% of them appeared once. The ten most abundant clones make up over 15% of the sample. V lost 6 bases and J lost 6 bases, and the count of bases not matched to a germline gene is 2. Reading from cysteine to phenylalanine, the CDR3 counts 11 amino acids. Left in the record is the CDR3 DNA by itself, 33 bases read in frame from the first base. The germline V gene specifies SGHRS as CDR1 and YFSETQ as CDR2.

Sequencing used peripheral blood, obtained from a patient treated with radiotherapy plus ipilimumab. The sequence was obtained from a human donor with non-small cell lung cancer that progressed on radiotherapy plus ipilimumab. The chain couples TRBV5-1 to TRBJ1-1; 7 of the junction bases match TRBD1. The CDR3 reads CASTQGAEAFF. The nucleotides are TGCGCCAGCACCCAGGGGGCTGAAGCTTTCTTT.